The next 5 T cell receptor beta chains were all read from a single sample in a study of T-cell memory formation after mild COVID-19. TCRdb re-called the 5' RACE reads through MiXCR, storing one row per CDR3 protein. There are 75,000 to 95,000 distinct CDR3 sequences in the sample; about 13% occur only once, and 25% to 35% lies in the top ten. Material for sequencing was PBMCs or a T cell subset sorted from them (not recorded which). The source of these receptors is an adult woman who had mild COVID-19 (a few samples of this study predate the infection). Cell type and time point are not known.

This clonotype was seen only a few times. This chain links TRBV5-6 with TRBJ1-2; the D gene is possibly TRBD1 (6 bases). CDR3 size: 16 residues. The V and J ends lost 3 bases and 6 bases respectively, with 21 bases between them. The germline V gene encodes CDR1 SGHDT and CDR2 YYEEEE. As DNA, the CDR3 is TGTGCCAGCAGCTCCGGTAGTGGACAGTCCTTGGATGGCTACACCTTC. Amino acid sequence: CASSSGSGQSLDGYTF.

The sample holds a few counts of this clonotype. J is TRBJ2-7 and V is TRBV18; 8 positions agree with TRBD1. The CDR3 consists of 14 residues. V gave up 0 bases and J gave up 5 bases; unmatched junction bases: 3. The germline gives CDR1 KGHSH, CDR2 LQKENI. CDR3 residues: CASSPPVRGHEQYF. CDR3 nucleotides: TGTGCCAGCTCACCACCAGTCAGGGGGCACGAGCAGTACTTC.

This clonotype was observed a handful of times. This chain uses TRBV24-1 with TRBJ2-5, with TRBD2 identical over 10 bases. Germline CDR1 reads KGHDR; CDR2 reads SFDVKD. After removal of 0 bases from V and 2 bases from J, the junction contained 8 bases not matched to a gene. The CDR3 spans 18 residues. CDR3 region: CATSDLRTSGTEQETQYF. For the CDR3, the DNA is TGTGCCACCAGTGATTTGCGGACTAGCGGAACGGAGCAAGAGACCCAGTACTTC.

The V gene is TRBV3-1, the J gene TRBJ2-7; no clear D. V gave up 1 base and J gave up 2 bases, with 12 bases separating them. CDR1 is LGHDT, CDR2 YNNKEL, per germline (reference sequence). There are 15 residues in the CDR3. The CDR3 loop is CASSQVQSEAYEQYF. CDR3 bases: TGTGCCAGCAGCCAAGTACAGAGCGAGGCCTACGAGCAGTACTTC.

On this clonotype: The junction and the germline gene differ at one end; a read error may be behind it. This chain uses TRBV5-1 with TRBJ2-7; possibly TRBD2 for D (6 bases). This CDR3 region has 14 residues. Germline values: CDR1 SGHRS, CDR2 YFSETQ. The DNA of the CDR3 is TGCGACAGCAGCTTCGGGGGTCTCCCTTCCGAGCAGTACTTC. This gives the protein CDSSFGGLPSEQYF. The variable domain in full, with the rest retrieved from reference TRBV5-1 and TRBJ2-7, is KAGVTQTPRYLIKTRGQQVTLSCSPISGHRSVSWYQQTPGQGLQFLFEYFSETQRNKGNFPGRFSGRQFSNSRSEMNVSTLELGDSALYLCDSSFGGLPSEQYFGPGTRLTVT.